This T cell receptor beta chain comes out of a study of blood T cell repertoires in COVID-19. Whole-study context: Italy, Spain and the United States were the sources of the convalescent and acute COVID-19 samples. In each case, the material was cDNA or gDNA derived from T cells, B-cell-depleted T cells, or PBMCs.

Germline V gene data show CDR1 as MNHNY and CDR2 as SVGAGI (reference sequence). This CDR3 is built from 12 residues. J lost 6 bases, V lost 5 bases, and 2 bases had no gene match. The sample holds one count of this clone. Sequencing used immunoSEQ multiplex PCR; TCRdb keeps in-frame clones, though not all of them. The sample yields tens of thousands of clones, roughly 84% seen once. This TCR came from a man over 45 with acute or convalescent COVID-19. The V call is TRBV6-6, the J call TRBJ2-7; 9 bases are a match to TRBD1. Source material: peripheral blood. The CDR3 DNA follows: TGTGCCAGCAGTACGACAGGGGGCGAGCAGTACTTC. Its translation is CASSTTGGEQYF.